This is a list of T cell receptor beta chains from one sample in a study of T cell responses to AZD1222 COVID-19 vaccine. Clones were sequenced by immunoSEQ multiplex PCR, and TCRdb holds only the in-frame ones, with some missing. The profile covers tens of thousands of clones, with under 85% appearing a single time and around 52% taken by the ten largest. The material sequenced was peripheral blood, taken on day 0 of AZD1222 vaccination. These receptors all come from an adult in good health. The CDR3 runs from the conserved cysteine through the conserved F or W. Each record gives: J gene, CDR3 length, D gene, clone size, V gene, CDR3 protein, CDR3 DNA. The D gene is left open where the match is weak. For some rows the clone size is stated as once, few or many, or as a class when expanded; others skip it.

TRBJ2-5,16,TRBD1,-,TRBV2,CASRSIRDRAQETQYF,TGTGCCAGCAGATCTATCCGGGACAGGGCCCAAGAGACCCAGTACTTC
TRBJ1-1,15,TRBD1,-,TRBV6-2/TRBV6-3,CASSYPGTGSPEAFF,TGTGCCAGCAGTTACCCGGGGACAGGTTCACCTGAAGCTTTCTTT
TRBJ1-2,14,-,-,TRBV28,CASSTLGRPYGYTF,TGTGCCAGCAGTACCCTGGGCAGGCCATATGGCTACACCTTC
TRBJ2-7,15,-,-,TRBV2,CASRDPLGGANEQYF,TGTGCCAGCAGAGACCCTTTAGGGGGGGCAAACGAGCAGTACTTC
TRBJ2-7,17,TRBD2,-,TRBV9,CASSVGSGGPLSYEQYF,TGTGCCAGCAGCGTAGGTAGCGGGGGGCCCCTCTCCTACGAGCAGTACTTC
TRBJ1-2,13,TRBD1,-,TRBV15,CATSRDGVGQGPF,TGTGCCACCAGCAGAGATGGGGTGGGACAGGGTCCCTTC
TRBJ1-5,12,-,few,TRBV19,CASSKGLQPQHF,TGTGCCTCCTCCAAGGGGTTGCAGCCCCAGCATTTT
TRBJ2-2,14,-,-,TRBV5-1,CASSLAGGTGELFF,TGCGCCAGCAGCTTGGCCGGGGGAACCGGGGAGCTGTTTTTT
TRBJ1-5,12,-,once,TRBV7-9,CASSAGGQPQHF,TGTGCCAGCAGCGCTGGCGGACAGCCCCAGCATTTT
TRBJ1-2,14,-,few,TRBV29-1,CSVGLQGVSSGYTF,TGCAGCGTGGGATTACAGGGAGTTTCTTCCGGCTACACCTTC
TRBJ1-2,15,-,-,TRBV14,CASSPRGGANYGYTF,TGTGCCAGCAGCCCACGAGGCGGTGCTAACTATGGCTACACCTTC
TRBJ2-1,13,-,-,TRBV19,CASSGAVDNEQFF,TGTGCCAGTAGTGGCGCGGTGGACAATGAGCAGTTCTTC
TRBJ1-4,15,-,-,TRBV6-5,CASSYGAGVNEKLFF,TGTGCCAGCAGTTACGGGGCAGGGGTGAATGAAAAACTGTTTTTT
TRBJ1-5,15,TRBD1,-,TRBV28,CASSPLQGWNQPQHF,TGTGCCAGCAGCCCACTACAGGGGTGGAATCAGCCCCAGCATTTT
TRBJ1-3,17,-,-,TRBV6-4,CASSTRVEDSSGNTIYF,TGTGCCAGCAGTACTCGGGTGGAGGATTCCTCTGGAAACACCATATATTTT
TRBJ1-2,14,TRBD1,-,TRBV29-1,CSVERDRESSGYTF,TGCAGCGTTGAAAGGGACAGGGAATCTTCTGGCTACACCTTC
TRBJ2-7,12,-,-,TRBV7-9,CASSLVGEGTLF,-
TRBJ1-4,14,TRBD1,-,TRBV2,CASRGQGANEKLFF,TGTGCCAGCAGAGGACAGGGCGCTAATGAAAAACTGTTTTTT
TRBJ2-4,20,TRBD2,-,TRBV23-1,CASSQSLRGGGELAKNIQYF,TGCGCCAGCAGTCAATCCCTGCGCGGGGGTGGGGAACTAGCCAAAAACATTCAGTACTTC
TRBJ1-4,19,TRBD1,-,TRBV11-3,CASSFRTGGYFATNEKLFF,TGTGCCAGCAGCTTTCGGACAGGGGGTTATTTTGCAACTAATGAAAAACTGTTTTTT
TRBJ1-5,14,-,once,TRBV2,CASSPTGGNQPQHF,TGTGCCAGCAGCCCCACAGGCGGCAATCAGCCCCAGCATTTT